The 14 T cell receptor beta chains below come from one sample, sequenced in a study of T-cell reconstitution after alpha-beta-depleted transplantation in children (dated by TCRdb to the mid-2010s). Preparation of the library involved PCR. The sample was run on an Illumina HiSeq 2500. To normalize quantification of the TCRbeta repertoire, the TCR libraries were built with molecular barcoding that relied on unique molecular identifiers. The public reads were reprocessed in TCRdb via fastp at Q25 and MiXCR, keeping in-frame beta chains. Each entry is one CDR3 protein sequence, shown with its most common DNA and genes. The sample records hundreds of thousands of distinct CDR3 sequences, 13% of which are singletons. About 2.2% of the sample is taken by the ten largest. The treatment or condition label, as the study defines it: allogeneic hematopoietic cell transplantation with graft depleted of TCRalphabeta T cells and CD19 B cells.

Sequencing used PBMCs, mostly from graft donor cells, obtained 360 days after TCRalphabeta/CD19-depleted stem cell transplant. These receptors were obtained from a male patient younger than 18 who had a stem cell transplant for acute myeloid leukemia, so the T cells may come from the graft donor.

The CDR3 DNA follows: TGTGCCAGCAGTTTGGGTAAGATTGGAGGGAGCCGTTCCTACAATGAGCAGTTCTTC. Translation gives CASSLGKIGGSRSYNEQFF. The chain carries TRBV28 and TRBJ2-1, with a tentative D call TRBD2 (6 bases). The CDR3 consists of 19 residues. CDR1 is MDHEN, CDR2 SYDVKM, per germline. V was trimmed by 3 bases and J by 1 base, leaving 22 bases between them. Together with reference TRBV28 and TRBJ2-1, the CDR3 gives the full variable domain: DVKVTQSSRYLVKRTGEKVFLECVQDMDHENMFWYRQDPGLGLRLIYFSYDVKMKEKGDIPEGYSVSREKKERFSLILESASTNQTSMYLCASSLGKIGGSRSYNEQFFGPGTRLTVL.

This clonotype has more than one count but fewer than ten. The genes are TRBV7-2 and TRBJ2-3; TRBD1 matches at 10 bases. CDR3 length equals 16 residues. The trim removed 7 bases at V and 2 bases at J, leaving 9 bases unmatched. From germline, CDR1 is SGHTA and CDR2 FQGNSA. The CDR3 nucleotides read TGTGCCAGCACCGTGACAGGGGGCGCATCCACAGATACGCAGTATTTT. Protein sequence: CASTVTGGASTDTQYF.

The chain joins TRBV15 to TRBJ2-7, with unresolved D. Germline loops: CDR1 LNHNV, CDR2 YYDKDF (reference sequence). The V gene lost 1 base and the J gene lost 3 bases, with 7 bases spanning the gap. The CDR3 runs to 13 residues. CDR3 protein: CATSRVRFYEQYF. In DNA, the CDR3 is TGTGCCACCAGCAGAGTCCGCTTCTACGAGCAGTACTTC.

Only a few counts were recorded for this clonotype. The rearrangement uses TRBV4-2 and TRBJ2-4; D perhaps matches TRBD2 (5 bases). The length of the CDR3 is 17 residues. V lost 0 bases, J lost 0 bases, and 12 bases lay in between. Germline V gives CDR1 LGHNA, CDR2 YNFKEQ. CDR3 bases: TGTGCCAGCAGCCAAGAAGGGAGCCTTTTAGCCAAAAACATTCAGTACTTC. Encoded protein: CASSQEGSLLAKNIQYF.

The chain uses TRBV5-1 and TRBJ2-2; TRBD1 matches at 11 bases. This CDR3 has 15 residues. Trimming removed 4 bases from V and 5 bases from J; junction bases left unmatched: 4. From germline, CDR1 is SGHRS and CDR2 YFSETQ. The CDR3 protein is CASSTGQGATGELFF. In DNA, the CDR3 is TGCGCCAGCAGCACAGGACAGGGGGCTACCGGGGAGCTGTTTTTT.

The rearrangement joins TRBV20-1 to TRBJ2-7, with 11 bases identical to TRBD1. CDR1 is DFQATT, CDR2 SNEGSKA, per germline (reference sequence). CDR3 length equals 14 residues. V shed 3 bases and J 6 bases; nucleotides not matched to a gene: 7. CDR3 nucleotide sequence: TGCAGTGCTAGCAAACCGGGACAGGGGGGCGAGCAGTACTTC. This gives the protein CSASKPGQGGEQYF.

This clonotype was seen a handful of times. The DNA of the CDR3 is TGCAGTGCTGGAGCGGGAATCCAGACAGATACGCAGTATTTT. It specifies CSAGAGIQTDTQYF. The V and J genes are TRBV20-1 and TRBJ2-3; 7 positions agree with TRBD2. V was clipped by 5 bases and J by 3 bases; unmatched bases: 8. The CDR3 consists of 14 residues. Germline V gene lookup returns CDR1 DFQATT and CDR2 SNEGSKA (reference sequence).

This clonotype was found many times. Here the CDR3 reads CASSYYGSGMYF. Written as DNA, the CDR3 is TGTGCCAGCAGTTACTACGGGAGCGGGATGTACTTC. The chain joins TRBV6-5 to TRBJ2-7, with 7 bases lining up with TRBD2. After removal of 1 base from V and 12 bases from J, the junction contained 6 bases not matched to a gene. CDR3 length: 12 residues. From germline, CDR1 is MNHEY and CDR2 SVGAGI.

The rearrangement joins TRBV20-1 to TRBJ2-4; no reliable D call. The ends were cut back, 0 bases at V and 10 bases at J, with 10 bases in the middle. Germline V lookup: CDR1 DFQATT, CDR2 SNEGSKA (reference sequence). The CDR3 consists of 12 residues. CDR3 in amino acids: CSARDRAPIQYF. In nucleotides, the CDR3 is TGCAGTGCTAGAGATCGGGCCCCAATTCAGTACTTC.

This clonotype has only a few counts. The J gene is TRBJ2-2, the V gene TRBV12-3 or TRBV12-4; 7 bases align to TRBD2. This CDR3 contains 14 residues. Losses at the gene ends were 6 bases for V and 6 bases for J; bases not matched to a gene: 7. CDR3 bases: TGTGCCAGCAGCTACGGACTAGAGGCCGGGGAGCTGTTTTTT. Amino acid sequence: CASSYGLEAGELFF.

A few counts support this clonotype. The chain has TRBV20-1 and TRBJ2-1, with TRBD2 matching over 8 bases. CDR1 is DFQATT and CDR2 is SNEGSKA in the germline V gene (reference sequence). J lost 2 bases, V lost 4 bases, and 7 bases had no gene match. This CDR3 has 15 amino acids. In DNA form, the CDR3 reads TGCAGTGCTATTAGCGGGATGAGGGCCTACAATGAGCAGTTCTTC. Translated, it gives CSAISGMRAYNEQFF.

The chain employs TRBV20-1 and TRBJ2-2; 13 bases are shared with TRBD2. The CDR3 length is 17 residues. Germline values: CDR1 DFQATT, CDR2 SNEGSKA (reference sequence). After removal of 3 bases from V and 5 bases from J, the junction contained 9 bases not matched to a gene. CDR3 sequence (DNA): TGCAGTGCTAGCAATCTCGGACTAGCGGGAGAAACCGGGGAGCTGTTTTTT. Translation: CSASNLGLAGETGELFF.

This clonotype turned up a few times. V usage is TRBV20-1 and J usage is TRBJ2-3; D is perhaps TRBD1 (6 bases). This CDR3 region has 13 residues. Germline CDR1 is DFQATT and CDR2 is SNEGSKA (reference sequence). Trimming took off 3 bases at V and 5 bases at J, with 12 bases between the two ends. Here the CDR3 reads CSASHREKDTQYF. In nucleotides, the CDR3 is TGCAGTGCTAGTCACAGGGAAAAAGATACGCAGTATTTT.

The CDR3 coding sequence is TGCGCCAGCAGCCAAGTGGGCTTACTAGGAAAGTACGAGCAGTACTTC. It translates to CASSQVGLLGKYEQYF. This rearrangement joins TRBV4-3 to TRBJ2-7; D may be TRBD2 (5 bases). V was cut by 1 base and J by 4 bases, with 17 bases left in between. The length of the CDR3 is 16 residues. Germline CDR1 is LGHNA and CDR2 is YSLEER.